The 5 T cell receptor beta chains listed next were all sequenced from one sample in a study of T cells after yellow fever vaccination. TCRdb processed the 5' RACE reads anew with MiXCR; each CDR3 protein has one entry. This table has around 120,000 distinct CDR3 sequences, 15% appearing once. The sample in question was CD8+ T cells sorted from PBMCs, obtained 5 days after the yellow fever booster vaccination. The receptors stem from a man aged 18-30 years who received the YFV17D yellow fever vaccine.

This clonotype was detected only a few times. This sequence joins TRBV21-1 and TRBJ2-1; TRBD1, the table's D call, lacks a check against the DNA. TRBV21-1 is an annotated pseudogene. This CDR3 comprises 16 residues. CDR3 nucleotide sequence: TGTGCCAGCAGCTGGAGGACAGGGGGATCCTACAATGAGCAGTTCTTC. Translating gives CASSWRTGGSYNEQFF.

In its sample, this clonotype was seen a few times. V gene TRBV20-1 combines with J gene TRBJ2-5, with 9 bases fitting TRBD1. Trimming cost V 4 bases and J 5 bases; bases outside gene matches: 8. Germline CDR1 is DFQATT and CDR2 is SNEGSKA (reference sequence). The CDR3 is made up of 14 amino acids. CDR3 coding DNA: TGCAGTGCTACTGAAACAGGGGGCAGGGAGACCCAGTACTTC. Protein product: CSATETGGRETQYF.

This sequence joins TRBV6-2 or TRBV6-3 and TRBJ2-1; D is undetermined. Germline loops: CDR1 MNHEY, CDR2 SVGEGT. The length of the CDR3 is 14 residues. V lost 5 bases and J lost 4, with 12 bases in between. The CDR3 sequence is CASSPGRLYNEQFF. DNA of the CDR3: TGTGCCAGCAGTCCCGGAAGGTTATACAATGAGCAGTTCTTC.

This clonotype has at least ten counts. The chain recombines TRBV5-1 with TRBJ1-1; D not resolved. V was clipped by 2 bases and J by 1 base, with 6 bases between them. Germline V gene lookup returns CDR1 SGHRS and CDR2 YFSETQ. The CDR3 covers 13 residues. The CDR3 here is CASSFGRNTEAFF. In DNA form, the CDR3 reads TGCGCCAGCAGCTTCGGGAGGAACACTGAAGCTTTCTTT.

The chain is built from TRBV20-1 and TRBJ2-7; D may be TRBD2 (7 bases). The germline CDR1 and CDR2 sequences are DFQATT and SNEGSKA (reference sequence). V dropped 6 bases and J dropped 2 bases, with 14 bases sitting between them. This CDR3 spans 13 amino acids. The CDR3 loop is CSARRGGPYEQYV. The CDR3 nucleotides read TGCAGTGCCAGGAGGGGGGGCCCCTACGAGCAGTACGTC.